Each of the 12 T cell receptor beta chains below was sequenced from the same sample in a study of shared clonotypes between healthy human individuals. Here immunoSEQ multiplex PCR was the method, and the copy in TCRdb shows in-frame clones only, minus some. The sample records around 2,000,000 clones, 90% to 95% being singletons. Selected positively for CCR7 and CD45RO-negative, naive CD8 cells excluded terminally differentiated effector memory CD45RA+ cells. Sequencing was performed on naive CD8+ T cells from PBMCs. These receptors were collected from a man between 18 and 35 years old in good health. Some clones in this sample may be carry-over from other donors' samples.

Comments on this clone: Other DNA sequences in this sample translate to the same CDR3. The CDR3 DNA follows: TGTGCCAGCAGTTTGGGCGGGGATCAGCCCCAGCATTTT. Residues: CASSLGGDQPQHF. This chain joins TRBV27 and TRBJ1-5; D is uncertain. The CDR3 spans 13 residues. Germline-derived CDR1 and CDR2 are MNHEY and SMNVEV (reference sequence). The V end was cut by 3 bases, the J end by 5 bases, with 8 bases between.

The chain joins TRBV2 to TRBJ2-7; D possibly corresponds to TRBD2 (7 bases). Looked up from germline, CDR1 is SNHLY and CDR2 is FYNNEI. This CDR3 is built from 13 residues. V gave up 6 bases and J gave up 6 bases, with 15 bases separating them. For the CDR3, the DNA is TGTGCCAGCAGAAGGGGGGGGTTCCGCGAGCAGTACTTC. Protein: CASRRGGFREQYF.

This chain connects TRBV6-1 to TRBJ1-4, with D unresolved. Germline values: CDR1 MNHNS, CDR2 SASEGT. There are 15 residues in the CDR3. The V gene lost 4 bases and the J gene lost 2 bases, with 11 bases spanning the gap. The CDR3 loop reads CASSGRGSTNEKLFF. The CDR3 DNA follows: TGTGCCAGCAGTGGGCGGGGTTCTACTAATGAAAAACTGTTTTTT.

Only one count was recorded for this clone. The J gene is TRBJ2-1, the V gene TRBV19; weak D call: TRBD1 (6 bases). Germline-derived CDR1 and CDR2 are LNHDA and SQIVND (reference sequence). Trimming left V 5 bases short and J 0 bases short, with 11 bases between. The CDR3 totals 15 residues. The CDR3 DNA reads TGTGCCAGTAGTGAGGACAGACTCTCCTACAATGAGCAGTTCTTC. This sequence encodes CASSEDRLSYNEQFF.

This chain links TRBV5-6 with TRBJ2-3; no clear D gene. V gave up 0 bases and J gave up 0 bases, with 2 bases separating them. CDR1 and CDR2 from the germline V gene are SGHDT and YYEEEE. This CDR3 is 13 amino acids long. As DNA, the CDR3 is TGTGCCAGCAGCTTGGAGAGCACAGATACGCAGTATTTT. This encodes CASSLESTDTQYF.

The chain is built from TRBV5-1 and TRBJ2-7; D is tentatively TRBD1 or TRBD2 (5 bases each). CDR3 length equals 13 residues. V lost 6 bases to trimming and J lost 5 bases, with 15 bases between them. Germline V gene lookup returns CDR1 SGHRS and CDR2 YFSETQ. CDR3 nucleotides: TGCGCCAGCACCTCCGGGGCCTTAAACGAGCAGTACTTC. Amino acid sequence: CASTSGALNEQYF.

The CDR3 sequence: CASSLGVTGRYEQYF. In DNA form, the CDR3 reads TGTGCCAGCAGCTTAGGCGTGACAGGGAGGTACGAGCAGTACTTC. This chain connects TRBV11-2 to TRBJ2-7, with D possibly being TRBD1 (7 bases). This CDR3 is built from 15 residues. V was clipped by 1 base and J by 4 bases, with 14 bases between them. CDR1 and CDR2 from the germline V gene are SGHAT and FQNNGV.

The V and J genes are TRBV27 and TRBJ2-2; tentative D call: TRBD1 (5 bases). The CDR3 covers 16 residues. Germline V gives CDR1 MNHEY, CDR2 SMNVEV (reference sequence). V dropped 7 bases and J dropped 2 bases, with 17 bases sitting between them. The CDR3: CASIQMGQGNTGELFF. CDR3 in DNA: TGTGCCAGCATCCAAATGGGGCAGGGAAACACCGGGGAGCTGTTTTTT.

This chain uses TRBV5-5 with TRBJ2-1, with D unclear. The germline gives CDR1 SGHKS, CDR2 YYEKEE (reference sequence). V was pared by 4 bases and J by 5 bases, with 10 bases between. This CDR3 is built from 13 residues. The CDR3 bases are TGTGCCAGCAGCCCACGGCCCCACAATGAGCAGTTCTTC. This gives the protein CASSPRPHNEQFF.

The chain is built from TRBV4-1 and TRBJ1-5; D may be TRBD1 (5 bases). The germline gives CDR1 MGHRA, CDR2 YSYEKL. The CDR3 runs 18 residues. Trimming cost V 3 bases and J 3 bases, with 21 bases left between them. The CDR3 sequence is CASSHLSGGVVDNQPQHF. The CDR3, as DNA: TGCGCCAGCAGCCACCTCTCCGGGGGGGTTGTGGACAATCAGCCCCAGCATTTT.

V and J are TRBV13 and TRBJ1-5; 7 bases are a match to TRBD1. This CDR3 comprises 16 residues. The J segment lost 3 bases and the V segment lost 5 bases, leaving 10 bases of the junction unmatched. CDR1 and CDR2 (germline): PRHDT, FYEKMQ (reference sequence). The CDR3 DNA reads as TGTGCCAGCAGCCAAGGGGGCAGGGGAGCCAATCAGCCCCAGCATTTT. Translating gives CASSQGGRGANQPQHF.

This chain links TRBV15 with TRBJ2-5; TRBD1 aligns across 8 bases. The end of the DNA aligns better with TRBJ2-7, so the J call may be wrong. From germline, CDR1 is LNHNV and CDR2 YYDKDF (reference sequence). This CDR3 region has 13 residues. CDR3 sequence reads: CATSDRGTYEQYF. The CDR3 DNA sequence: TGTGCCACCTCCGACAGGGGAACCTACGAGCAGTACTTC.